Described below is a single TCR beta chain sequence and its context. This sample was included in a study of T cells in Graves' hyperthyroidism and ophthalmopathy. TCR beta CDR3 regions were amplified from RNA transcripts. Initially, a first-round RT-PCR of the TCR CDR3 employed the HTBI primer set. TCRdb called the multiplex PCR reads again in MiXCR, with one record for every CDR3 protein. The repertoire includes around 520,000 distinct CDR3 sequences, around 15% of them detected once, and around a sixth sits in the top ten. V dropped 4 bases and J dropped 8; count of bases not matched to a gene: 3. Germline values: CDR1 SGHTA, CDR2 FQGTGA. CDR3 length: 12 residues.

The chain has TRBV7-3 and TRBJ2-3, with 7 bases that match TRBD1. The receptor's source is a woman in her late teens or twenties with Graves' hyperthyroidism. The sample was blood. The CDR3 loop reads CASSSNRGTQYF. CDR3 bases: TGTGCCAGCAGCTCGAACAGGGGTACGCAGTATTTT. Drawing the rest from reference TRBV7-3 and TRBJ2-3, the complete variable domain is GAGVSQTPSNKVTEKGKYVELRCDPISGHTALYWYRQSLGQGPEFLIYFQGTGAADDSGLPNDRFFAVRPEGSVSTLKIQRTERGDSAVYLCASSSNRGTQYFGPGTRLTVL.